Shown below are 25 T cell receptor beta chains from a single sample sequenced in a study of vaccination and CD4 T cells after COVID-19. The assay that was used to sequence DNA from cultured CD4+ T cells was the Oncomine TCR Beta short-read assay. MiXCR was run by TCRdb on the PCR reads, yielding one entry per CDR3 protein. The data hold roughly 18,000 distinct CDR3 sequences, with roughly two fifths observed a single time. No antigen has been assigned to these receptors. Treatment indicated: approximately nine-day PBMC culture with coronavirus spike peptide pools or control peptides (ViraFEST assay). The sequenced sample consisted of CD4+ T cells from blood, cultured in vitro. The source is a human donor who had recovered from COVID-19.

This clonotype was observed a handful of times. This chain uses TRBV24-1 with TRBJ2-1; no definite D call. The CDR3 is made up of 12 amino acids. Germline V gene lookup returns CDR1 KGHDR and CDR2 SFDVKD. V was pared by 4 bases and J by 8 bases, with 8 bases between. The CDR3 sequence is CATSEVNDEQFF. The CDR3 bases are TGTGCCACCAGTGAAGTTAACGATGAGCAGTTCTTC.

This clonotype was seen a few times. This chain joins TRBV6-5 and TRBJ1-2; TRBD1 is a possible D gene (5 bases). The CDR3 contains 15 residues. From germline, CDR1 is MNHEY and CDR2 SVGAGI. The V gene lost 2 bases and the J gene lost 2 bases, with 12 bases spanning the gap. The CDR3 DNA reads as TGTGCCAGCAGTTACGGTGGAGGGACCAACTATGGCTACACCTTC. It encodes CASSYGGGTNYGYTF.

The rearrangement joins TRBV7-3 to TRBJ1-1; no firm D call. This CDR3 region has 13 residues. The V gene's germline CDR1 is SGHTA and CDR2 FQGTGA. V was cut by 0 bases and J by 5 bases, with 7 bases left in between. This chain's CDR3 is CASSLTDGTEAFF. For the CDR3, the DNA is TGTGCCAGCAGCTTAACTGATGGGACTGAAGCTTTCTTT.

This clonotype was picked up a small number of times. The chain links TRBV2 to TRBJ2-2; TRBD2 matches 8 bases. Losses at the gene ends were 6 bases for V and 6 bases for J; bases not matched to a gene: 6. The germline V gene has CDR1 SNHLY and CDR2 FYNNEI. The CDR3 runs 14 residues. The CDR3 region has the DNA TGTGCCAGCAGGTCCGGGACTAGTCCCGGGGAGCTGTTTTTT. It translates to CASRSGTSPGELFF.

The V call is TRBV20-1, the J call TRBJ1-5, with TRBD1 matching 8 bases. Germline values: CDR1 DFQATT, CDR2 SNEGSKA (reference sequence). J lost 7 bases, V lost 5 bases, and 7 bases had no gene match. CDR3 size: 13 residues. CDR3 nucleotide sequence: TGCAGTGCTCCCCCAGGGGGCAGCCAGCCCCAGCATTTT. Translation gives CSAPPGGSQPQHF.

V usage is TRBV6-5 and J usage is TRBJ2-3, with 7 positions matching TRBD2. The germline V gene has CDR1 MNHEY and CDR2 SVGAGI. V trimming: 0 bases; J trimming: 5 bases; junction bases outside the gene matches: 11. The CDR3 totals 17 residues. The CDR3 is CASSYSTGRTWGDTQYF. For the CDR3, the DNA is TGTGCCAGCAGTTACTCGACCGGGAGGACCTGGGGAGATACGCAGTATTTT.

About this clonotype itself: Relative to the germline gene, one junction end is altered; a read error may explain this. V and J are TRBV20-1 and TRBJ2-1; the D gene could be TRBD1 or TRBD2 (9 bases each). The CDR3 is 15 amino acids. CDR1 is DFQATT and CDR2 is SNEGSKA in the germline V gene (reference sequence). CDR3 DNA sequence: TGTAGTACCCCGCGGGGGGGACAGGGCAACAATGAGCAGTTCTTC. Its translation is CSTPRGGQGNNEQFF.

V gene TRBV5-8 combines with J gene TRBJ2-7; 14 bases align to TRBD2. The CDR3 is 14 residues long. With V trimmed by 0 bases and J by 10 bases, 3 bases remained unmatched. Germline CDR1 reads SGHTS; CDR2 reads YDEGEE. The CDR3, as DNA: TGTGCCAGCAGCTTGGGAGGGACTAGCGGGAGACAGTACTTC. Its translation is CASSLGGTSGRQYF.

The chain combines TRBV6-5 with TRBJ2-7; 8 bases fit TRBD1. V lost 4 bases, J lost 4 bases, and 6 bases stayed unmatched. The CDR3 consists of 14 residues. CDR1 is MNHEY, CDR2 SVGAGI, per germline. DNA for the CDR3: TGTGCCAGCAGTTCGGGGACAGGTGGTTACGAGCAGTACTTC. Protein sequence: CASSSGTGGYEQYF.

The V call is TRBV28, the J call TRBJ1-1, with D perhaps matching TRBD1 (5 bases). Germline V gene sequence: CDR1 MDHEN, CDR2 SYDVKM. The CDR3 consists of 14 residues. V was clipped by 7 bases and J by 1 base, with 13 bases between them. CDR3 coding DNA: TGTGCCAGCACCCCGACAGCTCGGAACACTGAAGCTTTCTTT. Its protein product is CASTPTARNTEAFF.

V and J are TRBV5-5 and TRBJ1-1; D remains ambiguous. Per the germline V gene, CDR1 is SGHKS and CDR2 is YYEKEE (reference sequence). This CDR3 comprises 15 residues. Deletions cut 3 bases from V and 4 bases from J, with 16 bases between. In nucleotides, the CDR3 is TGTGCCAGCAGCTCCTTGGACGGTTCTTCCACTGAAGCTTTCTTT. Amino acid sequence: CASSSLDGSSTEAFF.

The V and J genes are TRBV19 and TRBJ1-3; the D gene is possibly TRBD1 (5 bases). Germline CDR1 is LNHDA and CDR2 is SQIVND (reference sequence). The V end was cut by 5 bases, the J end by 0 bases, with 20 bases between. The CDR3 has 18 residues. CDR3 nucleotide sequence: TGTGCCAGTAGTGATCGGCTGGGACGGGGGTACTCTGGAAACACCATATATTTT. It is translated as CASSDRLGRGYSGNTIYF.

This chain connects TRBV28 to TRBJ1-5; D is ambiguous. Between the trimmed V and J ends, which lost 3 bases and 3 bases, there was a span of 12 bases. The CDR3 loop spans 15 amino acids. Germline CDR1 MDHEN, CDR2 SYDVKM. The CDR3 loop reads CASSFLHSFNQPQHF. The CDR3 DNA is TGTGCCAGCAGTTTCCTCCACTCATTCAATCAGCCCCAGCATTTT.

The V gene is TRBV20-1, the J gene TRBJ2-7, with 7 bases lining up with TRBD2. This CDR3 contains 15 residues. Per the germline V gene, CDR1 is DFQATT and CDR2 is SNEGSKA (reference sequence). J gave up 0 bases and V 5 bases, and 10 bases lay outside the gene matches. The CDR3 spells CSASTLTSDSYEQYF. In nucleotides, the CDR3 is TGCAGTGCTTCCACCTTAACTAGCGACTCCTACGAGCAGTACTTC.

V usage is TRBV5-5 and J usage is TRBJ2-6, with a tentative D call TRBD2 (6 bases). The V gene's germline CDR1 is SGHKS and CDR2 YYEKEE (reference sequence). The CDR3 runs 15 residues. V was clipped by 4 bases and J by 1 base, with 9 bases between them. The CDR3: CASSTGGSGANVLTF. CDR3 nucleotide sequence: TGTGCCAGCAGCACTGGGGGGTCTGGGGCCAACGTCCTGACTTTC.

The rearrangement links TRBV19 to TRBJ2-4; the match to TRBD1 covers 7 bases. This CDR3 spans 19 amino acids. In germline, CDR1 is LNHDA, CDR2 SQIVND (reference sequence). V was pared by 7 bases and J by 0 bases, with 18 bases of the junction left unmatched. CDR3 in amino acids: CASTVNRGTNLEAKNIQYF. The DNA of the CDR3 is TGTGCCAGTACCGTCAACAGGGGTACCAATCTCGAAGCCAAAAACATTCAGTACTTC.

There are a few counts of this clonotype. The chain employs TRBV5-1 and TRBJ2-7; a weak D match, TRBD1 (5 bases). This CDR3 contains 15 residues. V lost 1 base and J 1 base, leaving 12 bases between the germline ends. CDR1 SGHRS and CDR2 YFSETQ come from the germline V gene. The chain's CDR3 is CASSLRGSPSYEQYF. CDR3 DNA: TGCGCCAGCAGCTTGAGGGGCAGCCCATCCTACGAGCAGTACTTC.

This rearrangement joins TRBV28 to TRBJ2-3, with D unclear. The CDR3 runs 13 residues. Trimming removed 4 bases from V and 0 bases from J, with 5 bases in between. Per the germline V gene, CDR1 is MDHEN and CDR2 is SYDVKM. The CDR3 spells CASSYASTDTQYF. CDR3 nucleotides: TGTGCCAGCAGTTATGCTAGCACAGATACGCAGTATTTT.

The rearrangement joins TRBV7-3 to TRBJ1-1, with D possibly TRBD1 on 5 matching bases. The V end lost 2 bases, the J end lost 1 base, and 11 bases lay between the germline ends. The germline V gene has CDR1 SGHTA and CDR2 FQGTGA. The CDR3 loop spans 15 amino acids. CDR3 sequence: CASSLGPGTNTEAFF. CDR3 coding DNA: TGTGCCAGCAGCTTAGGCCCGGGGACGAACACTGAAGCTTTCTTT.

This chain links TRBV2 with TRBJ2-1; D tentatively reads TRBD1 or TRBD2 (7 bases each). V dropped 8 bases and J dropped 11 bases, with 19 bases sitting between them. CDR3 length: 13 amino acids. CDR1 and CDR2 (germline): SNHLY, FYNNEI. The CDR3 spells CASAPGRGRQQFF. CDR3 coding DNA: TGTGCCAGCGCTCCGGGGAGGGGGCGGCAGCAGTTCTTC.

V is TRBV10-1 and J is TRBJ2-7, with 8 nucleotides matching TRBD1. Germline V CDR1 and CDR2: WNHNN, SYGVQD (reference sequence). Trimming removed 3 bases from V and 5 bases from J; junction bases left unmatched: 9. CDR3 length equals 15 residues. CDR3 bases: TGCGCCAGCAGTGAAGAGGTGACAGGGGACCACGAGCAGTACTTC. Its translation: CASSEEVTGDHEQYF.

This clonotype was detected a few times. V and J are TRBV20-1 and TRBJ2-4; TRBD2 matches 11 bases. The CDR3 spans 18 residues. Trimming cost V 1 base and J 0 bases; bases outside gene matches: 8. Germline assignment: CDR1 DFQATT and CDR2 SNEGSKA (reference sequence). The CDR3 DNA follows: TGCAGTGCTAGAGTGGCTCTAGCGGGGGGTTTAGCCAAAAACATTCAGTACTTC. Translated: CSARVALAGGLAKNIQYF.

The gene calls are TRBV28 and TRBJ1-4; 8 positions match TRBD1. The CDR3 sequence is 15 residues long. Germline CDR1 and CDR2: MDHEN and SYDVKM. V shed 5 bases, J shed 5 bases, and the junction held 7 bases outside the gene matches. CDR3 nucleotide sequence: TGTGCCAGCAGTACAGGGGGGGCTACGAATGAAAAACTGTTTTTT. Translated, it gives CASSTGGATNEKLFF. Full variable domain (missing parts from reference TRBV28 and TRBJ1-4): DVKVTQSSRYLVKRTGEKVFLECVQDMDHENMFWYRQDPGLGLRLIYFSYDVKMKEKGDIPEGYSVSREKKERFSLILESASTNQTSMYLCASSTGGATNEKLFFGSGTQLSVL.

CDR3 DNA: TGCGCCAGCAGCCAAAGCGGGGAGACCCAGTACTTC. Translation gives CASSQSGETQYF. The genes are TRBV4-1 and TRBJ2-5, with a possible D match to TRBD2 (6 bases). CDR1 MGHRA and CDR2 YSYEKL come from the germline V gene. This CDR3 has 12 amino acids. V lost 2 bases to trimming and J lost 5 bases, with 6 bases between them.

CDR3 in amino acids: CASSLPGSGEQFF. The CDR3 DNA sequence: TGTGCCAGCAGCTTACCGGGATCCGGGGAGCAGTTCTTC. The rearrangement joins TRBV7-2 to TRBJ2-1, with D maybe TRBD2 (5 bases). CDR1 and CDR2 from the germline V gene are SGHTA and FQGNSA. Trimming stripped 2 bases from V and 10 bases from J, with 12 bases between. The CDR3 consists of 13 residues.